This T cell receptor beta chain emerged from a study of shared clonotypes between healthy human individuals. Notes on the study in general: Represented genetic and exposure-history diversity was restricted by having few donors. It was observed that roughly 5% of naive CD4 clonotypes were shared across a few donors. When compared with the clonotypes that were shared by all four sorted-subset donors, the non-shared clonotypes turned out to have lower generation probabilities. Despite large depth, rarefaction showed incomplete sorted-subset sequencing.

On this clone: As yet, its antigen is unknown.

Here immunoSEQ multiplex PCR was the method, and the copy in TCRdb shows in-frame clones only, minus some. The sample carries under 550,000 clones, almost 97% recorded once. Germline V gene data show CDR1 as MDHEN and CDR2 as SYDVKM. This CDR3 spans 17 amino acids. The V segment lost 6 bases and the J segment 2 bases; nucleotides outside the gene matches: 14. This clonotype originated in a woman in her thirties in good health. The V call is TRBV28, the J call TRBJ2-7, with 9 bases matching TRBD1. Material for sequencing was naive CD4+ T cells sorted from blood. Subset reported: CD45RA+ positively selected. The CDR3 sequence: CASSPYRDRERAYEQYF. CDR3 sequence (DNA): TGTGCCAGCAGCCCCTACCGGGACAGGGAGCGGGCCTACGAGCAGTACTTC.